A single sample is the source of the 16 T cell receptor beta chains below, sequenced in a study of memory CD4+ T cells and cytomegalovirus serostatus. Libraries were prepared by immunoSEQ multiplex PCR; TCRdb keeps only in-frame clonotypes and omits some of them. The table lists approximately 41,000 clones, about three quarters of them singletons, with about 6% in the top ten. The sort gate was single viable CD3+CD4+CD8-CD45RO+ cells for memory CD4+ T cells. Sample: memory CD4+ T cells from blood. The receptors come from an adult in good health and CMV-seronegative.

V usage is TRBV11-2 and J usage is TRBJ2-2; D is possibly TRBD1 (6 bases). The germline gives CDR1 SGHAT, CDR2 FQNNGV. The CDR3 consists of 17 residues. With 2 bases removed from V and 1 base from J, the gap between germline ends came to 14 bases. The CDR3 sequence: CASSLRGGRLNTGELFF. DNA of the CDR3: TGTGCCAGCAGCTTAAGAGGGGGTCGCTTGAACACCGGGGAGCTGTTTTTT.

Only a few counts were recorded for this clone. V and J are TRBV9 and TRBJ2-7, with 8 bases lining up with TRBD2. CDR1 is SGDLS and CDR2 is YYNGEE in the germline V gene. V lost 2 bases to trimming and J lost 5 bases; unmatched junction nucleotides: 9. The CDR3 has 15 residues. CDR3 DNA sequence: TGTGCCAGCAGCGTGGAGAGCGGGAGAATCGACGAGCAGTACTTC. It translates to CASSVESGRIDEQYF. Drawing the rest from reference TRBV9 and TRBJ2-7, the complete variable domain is DSGVTQTPKHLITATGQRVTLRCSPRSGDLSVYWYQQSLDQGLQFLIQYYNGEERAKGNILERFSAQQFPDLHSELNLSSLELGDSALYFCASSVESGRIDEQYFGPGTRLTVT.

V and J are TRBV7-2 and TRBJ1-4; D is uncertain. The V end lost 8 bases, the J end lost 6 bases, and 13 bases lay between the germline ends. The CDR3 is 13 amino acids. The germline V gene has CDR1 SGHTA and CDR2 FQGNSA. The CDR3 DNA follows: TGTGCCAGCGGGCCTAAAAGGGATGAAAAACTGTTTTTT. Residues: CASGPKRDEKLFF.

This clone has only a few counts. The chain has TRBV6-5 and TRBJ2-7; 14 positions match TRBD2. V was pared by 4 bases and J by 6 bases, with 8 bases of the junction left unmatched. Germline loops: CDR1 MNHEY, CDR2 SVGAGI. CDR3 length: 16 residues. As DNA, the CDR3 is TGTGCCAGCAGTTCCGACGGACTAGCGGGAGGTGTCGAGCAGTACTTC. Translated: CASSSDGLAGGVEQYF.

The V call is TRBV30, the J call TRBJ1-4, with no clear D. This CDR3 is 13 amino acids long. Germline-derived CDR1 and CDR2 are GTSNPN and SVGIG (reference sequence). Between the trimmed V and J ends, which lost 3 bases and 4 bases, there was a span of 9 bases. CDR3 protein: CAWRSAINEKLFF. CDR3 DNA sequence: TGTGCCTGGAGGTCAGCTATTAATGAAAAACTGTTTTTT.

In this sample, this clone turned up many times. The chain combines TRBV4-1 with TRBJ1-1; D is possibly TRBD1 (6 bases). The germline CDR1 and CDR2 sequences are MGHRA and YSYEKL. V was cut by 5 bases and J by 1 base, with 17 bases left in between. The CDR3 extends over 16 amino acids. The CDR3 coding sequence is TGCGCCAGCAGCAATGCCTTTGAGACAGGGAACACTGAAGCTTTCTTT. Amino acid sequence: CASSNAFETGNTEAFF.

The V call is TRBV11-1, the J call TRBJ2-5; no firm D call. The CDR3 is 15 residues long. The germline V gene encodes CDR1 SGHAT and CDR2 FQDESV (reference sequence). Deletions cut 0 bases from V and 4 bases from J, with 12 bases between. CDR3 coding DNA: TGTGCCAGCAGCTTAGCGGGAACGTCAGGAGAGACCCAGTACTTC. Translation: CASSLAGTSGETQYF. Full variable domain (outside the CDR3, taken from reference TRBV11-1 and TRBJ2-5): EAEVAQSPRYKITEKSQAVAFWCDPISGHATLYWYRQILGQGPELLVQFQDESVVDDSQLPKDRFSAERLKGVDSTLKIQPAELGDSAMYLCASSLAGTSGETQYFGPGTRLLVL.

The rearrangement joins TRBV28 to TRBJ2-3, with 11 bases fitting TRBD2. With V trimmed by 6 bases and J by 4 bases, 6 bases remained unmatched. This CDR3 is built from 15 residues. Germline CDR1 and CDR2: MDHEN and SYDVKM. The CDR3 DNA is TGTGCCAGCAGACTAGCGGGAGCCCCTCCAGATACGCAGTATTTT. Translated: CASRLAGAPPDTQYF.

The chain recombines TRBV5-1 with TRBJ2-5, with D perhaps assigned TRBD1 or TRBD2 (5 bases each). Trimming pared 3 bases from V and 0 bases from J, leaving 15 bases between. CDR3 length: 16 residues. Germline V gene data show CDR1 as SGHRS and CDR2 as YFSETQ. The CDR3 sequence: CASSWGSSTNQETQYF. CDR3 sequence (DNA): TGCGCCAGCAGCTGGGGGAGCAGTACCAACCAAGAGACCCAGTACTTC.

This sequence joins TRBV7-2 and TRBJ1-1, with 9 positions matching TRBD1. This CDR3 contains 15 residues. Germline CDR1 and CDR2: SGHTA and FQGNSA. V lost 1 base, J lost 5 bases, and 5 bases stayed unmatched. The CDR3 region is CASSLGSGTGTEAFF. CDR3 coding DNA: TGTGCCAGCAGCTTAGGGTCCGGGACAGGGACTGAAGCTTTCTTT.

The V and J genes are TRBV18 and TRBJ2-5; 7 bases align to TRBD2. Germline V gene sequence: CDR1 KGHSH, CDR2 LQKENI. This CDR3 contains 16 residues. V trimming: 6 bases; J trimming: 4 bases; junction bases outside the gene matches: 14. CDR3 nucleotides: TGTGCCAGCTCGCGGACGGGAGGCGGTATGGGAGAGACCCAGTACTTC. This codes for CASSRTGGGMGETQYF.

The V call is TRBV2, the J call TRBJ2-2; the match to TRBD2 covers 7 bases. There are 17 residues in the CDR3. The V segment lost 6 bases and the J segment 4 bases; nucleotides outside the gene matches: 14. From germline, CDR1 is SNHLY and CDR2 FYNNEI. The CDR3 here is CASSLGTNFQATGELFF. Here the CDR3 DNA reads TGTGCCAGCAGCCTTGGGACTAATTTTCAAGCCACCGGGGAGCTGTTTTTT.

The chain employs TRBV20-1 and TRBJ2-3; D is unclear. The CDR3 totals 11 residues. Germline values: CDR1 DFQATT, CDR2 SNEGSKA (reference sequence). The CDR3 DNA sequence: TGCAGGGCCCCCACCACAGATACGCAGTATTTT. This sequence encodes CRAPTTDTQYF.

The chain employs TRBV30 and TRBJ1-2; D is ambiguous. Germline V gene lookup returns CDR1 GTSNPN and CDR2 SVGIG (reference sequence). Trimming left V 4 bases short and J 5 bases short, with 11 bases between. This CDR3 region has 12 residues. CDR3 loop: CAWTKPLYGYTF. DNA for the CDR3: TGTGCCTGGACCAAACCCCTTTATGGCTACACCTTC.

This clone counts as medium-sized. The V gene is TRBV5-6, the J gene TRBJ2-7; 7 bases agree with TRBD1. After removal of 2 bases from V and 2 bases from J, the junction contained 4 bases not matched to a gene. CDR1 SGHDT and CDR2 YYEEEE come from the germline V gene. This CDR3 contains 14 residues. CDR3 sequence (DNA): TGTGCCAGCAGCTTTGTTGACAGGGCCTACGAGCAGTACTTC. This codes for CASSFVDRAYEQYF.

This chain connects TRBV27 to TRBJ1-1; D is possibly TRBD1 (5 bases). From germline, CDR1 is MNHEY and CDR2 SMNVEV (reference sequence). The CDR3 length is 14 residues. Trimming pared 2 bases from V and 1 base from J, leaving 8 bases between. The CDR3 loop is CASSLVRGNTEAFF. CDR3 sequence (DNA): TGTGCCAGCAGTTTAGTTAGGGGGAACACTGAAGCTTTCTTT.